These 5 T cell receptor beta chains were sequenced from one sample in a study of a mutant IDH1 vaccine in newly diagnosed glioma. Their specific antigens are unknown. Specified time point: week 23, last vaccination. Every vaccine dose comprised 300 ug of mutant IDH1 20-mer peptide plus topical imiquimod. The method was immunoSEQ multiplex PCR; TCRdb's version includes in-frame clones alone and lacks a portion of them. The sample has about 56,000 clones, around 86% seen once. This specimen was PBMCs, taken from a glioma patient whose treatment included an IDH1 peptide vaccine. Receptor source: a middle-aged man with glioma.

This chain joins TRBV21-1 and TRBJ2-3; the table's TRBD1 call for D was not verified on the DNA. TRBV21-1 is a pseudogene locus. CDR3 length: 14 amino acids. The CDR3 sequence is CASWDRDSTDTQYF. CDR3 nucleotide sequence: TGTGCCAGCTGGGACAGGGATAGCACAGATACGCAGTATTTT.

This rearrangement joins TRBV5-1 to TRBJ1-2, with D maybe TRBD1 (5 bases). This CDR3 has 15 amino acids. Per germline, CDR1 SGHRS and CDR2 YFSETQ. V shed 0 bases and J shed 6 bases, with 15 bases lying between them. The CDR3 loop reads CASSLAPTALDGYTF. CDR3 bases: TGCGCCAGCAGCTTGGCCCCGACAGCTCTGGATGGCTACACCTTC.

This clone appeared a single time. The rearrangement links TRBV9 to TRBJ1-4; D unclear. The germline V gene has CDR1 SGDLS and CDR2 YYNGEE. V gave up 4 bases and J gave up 0 bases, with 4 bases separating them. The CDR3 covers 13 residues. CDR3: CASSPATNEKLFF. CDR3 DNA sequence: TGTGCCAGCAGCCCGGCAACTAATGAAAAACTGTTTTTT.

This clone has just a few counts. The chain uses TRBV10-3 and TRBJ2-5, with D maybe TRBD2 (7 bases). With 4 bases removed from V and 4 bases from J, the gap between germline ends came to 10 bases. The CDR3 totals 13 residues. Germline V lookup: CDR1 ENHRY, CDR2 SYGVKD. CDR3 in amino acids: CAISVGGAETQYF. CDR3 DNA sequence: TGTGCCATCAGTGTAGGGGGGGCAGAGACCCAGTACTTC.

The V gene is TRBV10-3, the J gene TRBJ2-6; no clear D. The CDR3 extends over 14 amino acids. The V and J ends lost 7 bases and 0 bases respectively, with 7 bases between them. Germline values: CDR1 ENHRY, CDR2 SYGVKD. CDR3 region: CAINDNSGANVLTF. The CDR3 nucleotides read TGTGCCATCAATGATAACTCTGGGGCCAACGTCCTGACTTTC.